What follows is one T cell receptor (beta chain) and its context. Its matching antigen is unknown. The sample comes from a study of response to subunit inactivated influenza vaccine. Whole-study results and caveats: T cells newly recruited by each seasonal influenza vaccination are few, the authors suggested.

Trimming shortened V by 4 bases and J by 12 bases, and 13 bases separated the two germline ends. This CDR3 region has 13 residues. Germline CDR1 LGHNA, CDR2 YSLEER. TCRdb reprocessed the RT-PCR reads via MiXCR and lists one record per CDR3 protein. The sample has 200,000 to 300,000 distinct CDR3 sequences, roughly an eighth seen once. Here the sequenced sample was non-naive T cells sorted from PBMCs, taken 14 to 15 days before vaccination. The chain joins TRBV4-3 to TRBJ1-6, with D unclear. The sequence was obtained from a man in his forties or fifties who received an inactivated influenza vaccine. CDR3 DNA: TGCGCCAGCAGCCTCTCGAAGTGGGAACCCCTCCACTTT. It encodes CASSLSKWEPLHF.